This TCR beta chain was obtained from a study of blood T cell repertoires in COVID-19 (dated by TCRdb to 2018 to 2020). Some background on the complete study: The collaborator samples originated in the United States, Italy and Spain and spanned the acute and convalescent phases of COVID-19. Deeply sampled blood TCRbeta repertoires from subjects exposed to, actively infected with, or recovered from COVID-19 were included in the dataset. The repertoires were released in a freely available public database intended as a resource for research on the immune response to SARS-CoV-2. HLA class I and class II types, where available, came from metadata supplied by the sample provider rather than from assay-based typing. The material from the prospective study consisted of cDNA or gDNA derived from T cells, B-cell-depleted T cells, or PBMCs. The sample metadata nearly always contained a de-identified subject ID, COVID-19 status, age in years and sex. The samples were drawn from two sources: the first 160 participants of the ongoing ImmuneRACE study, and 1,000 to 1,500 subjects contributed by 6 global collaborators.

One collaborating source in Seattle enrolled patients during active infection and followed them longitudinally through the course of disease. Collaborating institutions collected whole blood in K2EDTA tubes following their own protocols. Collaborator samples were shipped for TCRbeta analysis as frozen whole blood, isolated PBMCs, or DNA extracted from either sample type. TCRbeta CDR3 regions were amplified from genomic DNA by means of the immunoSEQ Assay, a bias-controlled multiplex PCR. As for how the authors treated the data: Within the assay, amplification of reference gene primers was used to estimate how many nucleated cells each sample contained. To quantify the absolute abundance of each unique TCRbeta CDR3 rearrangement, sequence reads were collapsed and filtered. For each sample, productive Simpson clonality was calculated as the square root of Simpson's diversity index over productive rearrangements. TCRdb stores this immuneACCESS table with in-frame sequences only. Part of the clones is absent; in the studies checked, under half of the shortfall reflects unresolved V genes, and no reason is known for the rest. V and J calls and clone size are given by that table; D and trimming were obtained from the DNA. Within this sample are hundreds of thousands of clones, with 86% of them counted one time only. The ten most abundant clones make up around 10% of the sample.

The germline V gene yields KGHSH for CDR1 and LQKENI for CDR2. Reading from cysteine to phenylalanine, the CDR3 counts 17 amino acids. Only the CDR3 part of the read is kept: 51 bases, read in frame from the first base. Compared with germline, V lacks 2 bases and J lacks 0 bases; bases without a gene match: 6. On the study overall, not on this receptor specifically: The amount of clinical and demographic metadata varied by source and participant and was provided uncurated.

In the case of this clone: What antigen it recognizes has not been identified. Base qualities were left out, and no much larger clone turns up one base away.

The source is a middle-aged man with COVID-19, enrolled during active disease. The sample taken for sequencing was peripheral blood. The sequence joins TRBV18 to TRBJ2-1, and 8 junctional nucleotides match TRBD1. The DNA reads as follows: TGTGCCAGCTCACCATCGACAGGGGCCCCCTCCTACAATGAGCAGTTCTTC. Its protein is CASSPSTGAPSYNEQFF.